This T cell receptor beta chain originates from a study of T cells expressing NK-cell markers. The wider study: It was sorted CD3+CD56-NKG2C+, CD3+CD56+NKG2C- and CD3+CD56+NKG2C+ T cells that provided the TCR beta repertoires.

The authors made TCR beta cDNA libraries by 5'RACE template switching. This switching added a universal primer site and UMIs. TCRdb reprocessed the 5' RACE reads; each CDR3 protein has one entry and no DNA is given. In total, the table holds about 5,100 distinct CDR3 sequences. The sequence derives from a man between 18 and 29 years old in good health. Sequencing used blood T cells: a sorted CD56 or NKG2C T cell subset, CD4+ or CD8+ T cells, or bulk PBMC T cells (not recorded which).

The CDR3 sequence: CASSLSSNTEAFF. The chain joins TRBV5-1 to TRBJ1-1. This CDR3 region has 13 residues. From germline, CDR1 is SGHRS and CDR2 YFSETQ.